This T cell receptor beta chain originates from a study of cytomegalovirus exposure and HLA in healthy donors. Study-level background: An analysis done earlier identified fewer than 140 million unique TCR beta sequences from 190 million or so T cells. Study findings and constraints: The study labeled 150 to 200 TCR beta chains cytomegalovirus-associated.

Use of 60 Vbeta and 13 Jbeta primers characterized the PCR. Produced via immunoSEQ multiplex PCR; TCRdb's table is partial and in-frame only. Of 150,000 to 180,000 clones listed, approximately 85% were seen once; the top ten hold about 2.4%. Despite likely unrecorded immune exposures, the donors were nominally healthy at the time of sampling. Only a few counts were recorded for this clone. Its antigen is not known. The clonotype comes from a woman aged 18-35 years in good health and CMV-seronegative. What was sequenced was PBMCs.

Written as DNA, the CDR3 is TGTGCCAGCAGCTTTTCGGGTAGAAACACCATATATTTT. This translates into CASSFSGRNTIYF. This chain joins TRBV5-8 and TRBJ1-3; D is ambiguous. Per the germline V gene, CDR1 is SGHTS and CDR2 is YDEGEE. Trimming cost V 2 bases and J 5 bases, with 8 bases left between them. This CDR3 is 13 amino acids long.